This TCR beta chain was obtained from a study of a mutant IDH1 vaccine in newly diagnosed glioma. On the study more broadly: Of treated patients, 62.5% were men and approximately 40% women, averaging about 40 years. Patients were pretreated with radiotherapy, temozolomide, or both, mostly both.

A word on this clone: Its antigen is currently unknown.

Time point described: week 35, safety follow-up. Vaccination comprised doses that each held 300 ug of mutant IDH1 20-mer peptide, plus topical imiquimod. Across weeks 1, 3, 5, 7, 11, 15, 19 and 23, patients received a vaccination each time, eight in all. Germline values: CDR1 SNHLY, CDR2 FYNNEI. V lost 6 bases and J lost 7, with 9 bases in between. The CDR3 runs to 12 residues. Using immunoSEQ multiplex PCR, the repertoire was profiled, and TCRdb retains in-frame clones only, with some absent. The data hold 70,000 or so clones, with more than 85% observed a single time. The rearrangement uses TRBV2 and TRBJ1-4; D is possibly TRBD1 (5 bases). Sequencing was performed on PBMCs, taken from a glioma patient whose treatment included an IDH1 peptide vaccine. The source is a man younger than 40 with glioma. The CDR3 region has the DNA TGTGCCAGCAGAGGGGATGTTGAAAAACTGTTTTTT. It encodes CASRGDVEKLFF.